Following are 20 T cell receptor beta chains from one sample sequenced in a study of blood T cell repertoires in COVID-19. The assay was immunoSEQ multiplex PCR, and TCRdb's table has in-frame clones only and misses some. Of about 250,000 clones in the sample, about nine tenths were seen once. The sequencing input was PBMCs or T cells enriched from blood (not recorded which). These TCRs come from a man aged 18-30 years who had recovered from COVID-19.

The CDR3 protein is CASSPSRTAPSSYNSPLHF. The CDR3 DNA reads as TGTGCCAGCAGCCCCAGTAGGACAGCCCCAAGCTCCTATAATTCACCCCTCCACTTT. This sequence joins TRBV9 and TRBJ1-6, with TRBD1 as a possible D gene (6 bases). Germline CDR1 and CDR2: SGDLS and YYNGEE. CDR3 length equals 19 residues. The ends were cut back, 4 bases at V and 0 bases at J, with 20 bases in the middle.

The V gene is TRBV6-5, the J gene TRBJ2-7; no clear D. CDR1 MNHEY and CDR2 SVGAGI come from the germline V gene. The CDR3 has 13 amino acids. Trimming removed 6 bases from V and 1 base from J, with 10 bases in between. CDR3 sequence: CASRPPLSYEQYF. In DNA form, the CDR3 reads TGTGCCAGCAGGCCACCTCTATCCTACGAGCAGTACTTC.

The chain employs TRBV27 and TRBJ2-1, with 8 bases matching TRBD2. The V and J ends lost 2 bases and 9 bases, in that order; junction bases with no gene match: 9. The germline V gene has CDR1 MNHEY and CDR2 SMNVEV (reference sequence). This CDR3 region has 15 residues. The CDR3 protein is CASSLAGGTFAEQFF. Written as DNA, the CDR3 is TGTGCCAGCAGTTTAGCGGGAGGTACTTTCGCTGAGCAGTTCTTC.

This clone came up a few times. V is TRBV6-1 and J is TRBJ2-7, with D perhaps TRBD2 (6 bases). The CDR3 contains 15 residues. Germline CDR1 is MNHNS and CDR2 is SASEGT. Trimming took 2 bases from V and 3 from J, leaving 14 bases between them. CDR3 bases: TGTGCCAGCAGTGAATTCGGCGGGATGGGCTACGAGCAGTACTTC. This encodes CASSEFGGMGYEQYF.

The rearrangement links TRBV7-9 to TRBJ1-6; D might be TRBD1 (6 bases). This CDR3 region has 18 residues. Deletions cut 4 bases from V and 0 bases from J, with 16 bases between. The germline V gene has CDR1 SEHNR and CDR2 FQNEAQ (reference sequence). CDR3 in DNA: TGTGCCAGCAGCTCACAGGGTAGGGTGAGCTCCTATAATTCACCCCTCCACTTT. It specifies CASSSQGRVSSYNSPLHF.

This clone has a handful of counts. This chain links TRBV13 with TRBJ2-5; D not certain. The V gene lost 5 bases and the J gene lost 5 bases, with 9 bases spanning the gap. CDR3 size: 12 residues. Germline V gene data show CDR1 as PRHDT and CDR2 as FYEKMQ (reference sequence). The CDR3 nucleotides read TGTGCCAGCAGCCAGGCCTCGGAGACCCAGTACTTC. This gives the protein CASSQASETQYF.

V and J are TRBV19 and TRBJ2-2; 8 bases fit TRBD1. The CDR3 is made up of 16 amino acids. Germline V gene sequence: CDR1 LNHDA, CDR2 SQIVND (reference sequence). J gave up 1 base and V 5 bases, and 6 bases lay outside the gene matches. The CDR3 DNA sequence: TGTGCCAGTAGTTTTCAGGGGGCAAGGAACACCGGGGAGCTGTTTTTT. It translates to CASSFQGARNTGELFF.

This chain uses TRBV5-1 with TRBJ2-3; 8 nucleotides line up with TRBD2. The CDR3 covers 13 residues. J gave up 6 bases and V 0 bases, and 0 bases lay outside the gene matches. Germline CDR1 is SGHRS and CDR2 is YFSETQ. CDR3 coding DNA: TGCGCCAGCAGCTTGGTAGCGGGGGATACGCAGTATTTT. Protein: CASSLVAGDTQYF.

The rearrangement uses TRBV7-9 and TRBJ1-3; D unclear. The CDR3 is made up of 16 amino acids. With 2 bases removed from V and 2 bases from J, the gap between germline ends came to 13 bases. Germline lookup yields CDR1 SEHNR and CDR2 FQNEAQ (reference sequence). The CDR3 reads CASSLSPGSAGNTIYF. The CDR3 DNA is TGTGCCAGCAGCTTATCTCCGGGATCGGCTGGAAACACCATATATTTT.

CDR3 sequence: CSVRAINEQFF. CDR3 in DNA: TGCAGCGTGAGGGCGATCAATGAGCAGTTCTTC. The V and J genes are TRBV29-1 and TRBJ2-1; a possible D gene is TRBD2 (5 bases). Trimming shortened V by 6 bases and J by 6 bases, and 9 bases separated the two germline ends. The CDR3 spans 11 residues. Looked up from germline, CDR1 is SQVTM and CDR2 is ANQGSEA.

This clone was recorded only once. This rearrangement joins TRBV25-1 to TRBJ1-1; possibly TRBD1 for D (5 bases). V dropped 6 bases and J dropped 9 bases, with 17 bases sitting between them. The CDR3 loop spans 13 amino acids. Germline CDR1 is MGHDK and CDR2 is SYGVNS. The CDR3 nucleotides are TGTGCCAGCAGGAGTCCCTATGACAGTCAAGCTTTCTTT. As protein: CASRSPYDSQAFF.

A note on this clone: Other DNA sequences in this specimen translate into the identical CDR3. This chain links TRBV9 with TRBJ2-5; 8 bases are a match to TRBD2. There are 15 residues in the CDR3. In germline, CDR1 is SGDLS, CDR2 YYNGEE. V lost 0 bases, J lost 4 bases, and 5 bases stayed unmatched. The CDR3 DNA sequence: TGTGCCAGCAGCGTAGGAGCGGGGGTGGGAGAGACCCAGTACTTC. The encoded protein is CASSVGAGVGETQYF. The complete variable domain, with remaining parts taken from reference TRBV9 and TRBJ2-5, reads DSGVTQTPKHLITATGQRVTLRCSPRSGDLSVYWYQQSLDQGLQFLIQYYNGEERAKGNILERFSAQQFPDLHSELNLSSLELGDSALYFCASSVGAGVGETQYFGPGTRLLVL.

The V gene is TRBV27, the J gene TRBJ2-1, with TRBD1 as a possible D gene (5 bases). The CDR3 is 15 amino acids. Germline CDR1 and CDR2: MNHEY and SMNVEV (reference sequence). V shed 6 bases and J shed 0 bases, with 12 bases lying between them. The CDR3 nucleotides read TGTGCCAGCAGAGACAGTAAAAGCTCCTACAATGAGCAGTTCTTC. Protein: CASRDSKSSYNEQFF.

The CDR3 sequence is CASSQSYRPSGMGFYNEQFF. DNA of the CDR3: TGTGCCAGCAGCCAGTCGTATCGTCCTAGCGGGATGGGTTTCTACAATGAGCAGTTCTTC. This chain connects TRBV3-1 (or the pseudogene TRBV3-2) to TRBJ2-1; 9 bases fit TRBD2. The CDR3 extends over 20 amino acids. J lost 3 bases, V lost 3 bases, and 18 bases had no gene match. Germline V gene data show CDR1 as LGHDT and CDR2 as YNNKEL (reference sequence).

The V gene is TRBV2, the J gene TRBJ2-7; 7 nucleotides align to TRBD2. CDR3 length: 13 amino acids. CDR1 SNHLY and CDR2 FYNNEI come from the germline V gene. With V trimmed by 7 bases and J by 5 bases, 8 bases remained unmatched. CDR3 DNA: TGTGCCAGCAATCGTGGCGGGAGAAACGAGCAGTACTTC. Amino acids: CASNRGGRNEQYF.

J is TRBJ2-1 and V is TRBV18, with 8 nucleotides matching TRBD2. The V gene end was trimmed by 0 bases and the J gene end by 8 bases; junction bases not matched to a gene: 9. Germline values: CDR1 KGHSH, CDR2 LQKENI. The CDR3 is 16 amino acids. The CDR3 nucleotides read TGTGCCAGCTCACCACCGGTGGCGGGGGGTGAGGATGAGCAGTTCTTC. Its protein is CASSPPVAGGEDEQFF.

V and J are TRBV12-3 or TRBV12-4 and TRBJ1-1, with a possible D match to TRBD1 (5 bases). The ends were cut back, 10 bases at V and 0 bases at J, with 9 bases in the middle. CDR3 length: 12 amino acids. The CDR3 DNA follows: TGTGCCATACAGGAGCTGAACACTGAAGCTTTCTTT. Encoded protein: CAIQELNTEAFF.

The CDR3 sequence: CASSPAAVGNANNEQFF. In DNA, the CDR3 is TGTGCCAGCAGCCCTGCAGCGGTGGGAAATGCCAACAATGAGCAGTTCTTC. The genes are TRBV11-2 and TRBJ2-1; perhaps TRBD2 as D (5 bases). Germline V gene data show CDR1 as SGHAT and CDR2 as FQNNGV. The CDR3 runs to 17 residues. V was trimmed by 5 bases and J by 5 bases, leaving 22 bases between them.

The chain has TRBV5-1 and TRBJ2-5; 11 bases are shared with TRBD2. Per the germline V gene, CDR1 is SGHRS and CDR2 is YFSETQ. V was clipped by 3 bases and J by 3 bases; unmatched bases: 4. CDR3 length equals 15 residues. The CDR3 nucleotides are TGCGCCAGCAGCTGGGGGACTAGCGGAAAAGAGACCCAGTACTTC. Translated, it gives CASSWGTSGKETQYF.

The chain couples TRBV6-5 to TRBJ2-3, with 10 bases that match TRBD1. CDR1 MNHEY and CDR2 SVGAGI come from the germline V gene. The CDR3 is made up of 14 amino acids. J lost 4 bases, V lost 7 bases, and 5 bases had no gene match. CDR3 sequence: CASMPGQGSDTQYF. The CDR3 bases are TGTGCCAGCATGCCGGGACAGGGGTCAGATACGCAGTATTTT.